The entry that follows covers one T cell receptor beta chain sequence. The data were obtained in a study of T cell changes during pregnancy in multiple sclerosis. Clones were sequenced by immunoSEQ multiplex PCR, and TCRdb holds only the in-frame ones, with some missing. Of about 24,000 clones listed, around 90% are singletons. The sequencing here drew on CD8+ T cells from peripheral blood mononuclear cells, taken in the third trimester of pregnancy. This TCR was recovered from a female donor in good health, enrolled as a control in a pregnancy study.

DNA of the CDR3: TGTGCCAGCAGCCAGCCGACTAGTTTGGGTGAGCAGTTCTTC. Residues: CASSQPTSLGEQFF. This sequence joins TRBV7-8 and TRBJ2-1, with D tentatively TRBD2 (6 bases). CDR1 and CDR2 from the germline V gene are SGHVS and FQNEAQ. V was shortened by 5 bases and J by 9 bases, with 17 bases between the two germline ends. There are 14 residues in the CDR3.